This TCR beta chain was observed in a study of shared T cell receptors in the human thymus. Sequenced by immunoSEQ multiplex PCR; TCRdb stores in-frame clones only, minus some. The table has some 660,000 clones, around 87% seen once; the top ten hold roughly 0.0087%. In regard to this clone: Other nucleotide sequences from this sample produce the same CDR3.

The same sample was also used in a study of human thymus T cells.

Sequencing used thymocytes. The source is a boy younger than two with a congenital heart defect.

CDR3 amino acids: CASSGGGYEQYF. CDR3 bases: TGTGCCAGCAGTGGCGGGGGCTACGAGCAGTACTTC. V gene TRBV2 combines with J gene TRBJ2-7; TRBD2 matches at 7 bases. This CDR3 is built from 12 residues. The V and J ends lost 4 bases and 3 bases, in that order; junction bases with no gene match: 0. Germline V gene sequence: CDR1 SNHLY, CDR2 FYNNEI.